The T cell receptor (beta chain) described here comes from a study of blood T cells in healthy people across ages. This clonotype was counted between two and nine times. CDR1 MGHRA and CDR2 YSYEKL come from the germline V gene. With 1 base removed from V and 11 bases from J, the gap between germline ends came to 6 bases. The CDR3 consists of 11 residues. Primed by a sample-barcoded 5' primer and a J-beta primer mix, a second PCR proceeded for about 7 to 11 cycles. Each sample yielded at least 3 million CDR3-containing paired-end reads. TCRdb independently ran MiXCR on the 5' RACE reads; one entry per CDR3 protein. The data contain around 800,000 distinct CDR3 sequences, roughly 44% of them seen just once; the ten biggest clones take up approximately 20%.

The sample comprised blood. The TCR comes from a man aged 55 to 70 in good health. The chain employs TRBV4-1 and TRBJ2-1; D uncertain. The CDR3 is CASSQGDKQFF. The CDR3 DNA follows: TGCGCCAGCAGCCAAGGGGATAAGCAGTTCTTC.